This T cell receptor beta chain was observed in a study of CD8 T cells in Susac syndrome. Whole-study findings and limits: Clonal expansion was not observed in the Susac syndrome CD4+ T cell repertoires.

Trimming shortened V by 6 bases and J by 6 bases, and 8 bases separated the two germline ends. This CDR3 is built from 12 residues. Per the germline V gene, CDR1 is LGHNA and CDR2 is YSLEER. This clonotype has just one count. What it binds is not known. Random hexamers were used to reverse transcribe the RNA input (roughly 0.5 to 1 ug). Multiplex immunoSEQ PCR targeted 54 Vbeta and 13 Jbeta TCR beta segments. One entry per CDR3 protein, called by TCRdb with MiXCR from the immunoSEQ multiplex PCR reads. The data show about 170,000 distinct CDR3 sequences, 90% to 96% seen once. The rearrangement uses TRBV4-3 and TRBJ2-2; unclear D gene. The origin of this receptor is a human donor with Susac syndrome. Sequenced material: CD4+ T cells from PBMCs. In DNA, the CDR3 is TGCGCCAGCAGTTTGACCTCCGGGGAGCTGTTTTTT. It encodes CASSLTSGELFF.